The rows below give T cell receptor beta chains drawn from one sample of a study of blood T cell repertoires in COVID-19. The table came from immunoSEQ multiplex PCR; TCRdb's copy has only in-frame clones and leaves some out. Of hundreds of thousands of clones listed, roughly 88% are singletons. Sequencing was performed on peripheral blood. The receptors were sampled from a woman aged 45-65 years with COVID-19, enrolled during active disease. The CDR3 runs from the conserved cysteine through the conserved F or W. A D gene is named only where the DNA matches it firmly. Size is stated for part of the rows, as once, few or many counts, or as a class when the clone is expanded.

clone size: .
J gene: TRBJ1-4
V gene: TRBV5-1
D gene: .
CDR3 DNA: TGCGCCAGCAGCGTGACAGCCCCAAATGAAAAACTGTTTTTT
CDR3 protein: CASSVTAPNEKLFF

clone size: .
J gene: TRBJ1-5
V gene: TRBV6-6
D gene: TRBD1
CDR3 DNA: TGTGCCAGCAGCACACAGGGGAATAATCAGCCCCAGCATTTT
CDR3 protein: CASSTQGNNQPQHF

clone size: .
J gene: TRBJ2-5
V gene: TRBV24-1
D gene: .
CDR3 DNA: TGTGCCACCAGTGATTTACGGGAGACCCAGTACTTC
CDR3 protein: CATSDLRETQYF

clone size: .
J gene: TRBJ1-6
V gene: TRBV6-6
D gene: .
CDR3 DNA: TGTGCCGGCGCGGGCGGGAAGTCCTATAATTCACCCCTCCACTTT
CDR3 protein: CAGAGGKSYNSPLHF

clone size: .
J gene: TRBJ1-4
V gene: TRBV5-1
D gene: .
CDR3 DNA: TGCGCCAGCAGCGTACGGTCAGGGGTTGAAAAACTGTTTTTT
CDR3 protein: CASSVRSGVEKLFF

clone size: .
J gene: TRBJ1-1
V gene: TRBV5-1
D gene: .
CDR3 DNA: TGCGCCAGCAGCTTGGCTAGGCCGGAGGAAGCTTTCTTT
CDR3 protein: CASSLARPEEAFF

clone size: .
J gene: TRBJ1-5
V gene: TRBV9
D gene: .
CDR3 DNA: TGTGCCAGCAGCGTAGGACAGGCGGTGAATCAGCCCCAGCATTTT
CDR3 protein: CASSVGQAVNQPQHF

clone size: few
J gene: TRBJ1-2
V gene: TRBV9
D gene: .
CDR3 DNA: TGTGCCAGCAGCGAGAGGAGTCTGGGGGGTGGCTACACCTTC
CDR3 protein: CASSERSLGGGYTF

clone size: .
J gene: TRBJ1-2
V gene: TRBV29-1
D gene: .
CDR3 DNA: TGCAGCGTTGACCCAGGGTTGGGTGGCTACACCTTC
CDR3 protein: CSVDPGLGGYTF

clone size: .
J gene: TRBJ2-3
V gene: TRBV24-1
D gene: .
CDR3 DNA: TGTGCCACCAGTGAATACGGGGGGCGACCGGATACGCAGTATTTT
CDR3 protein: CATSEYGGRPDTQYF

clone size: .
J gene: TRBJ2-6
V gene: TRBV4-1
D gene: TRBD2
CDR3 DNA: TGCGCCAGCAGCCATATACTCCGGGAGGTGACTGGGGCCAACGTCCTGACTTTC
CDR3 protein: CASSHILREVTGANVLTF

clone size: .
J gene: TRBJ1-1
V gene: TRBV5-1
D gene: .
CDR3 DNA: TGCGCCAGCAGCCCCGAGGGGAGGACTGAAGCTTTCTTT
CDR3 protein: CASSPEGRTEAFF

clone size: .
J gene: TRBJ1-6
V gene: TRBV6-5
D gene: .
CDR3 DNA: TGTGCCAGCAGTTACTCCTTAACAGGGACCCCCCCACCCCTCCACTTT
CDR3 protein: CASSYSLTGTPPPLHF

clone size: .
J gene: TRBJ2-1
V gene: TRBV12-5
D gene: TRBD1
CDR3 DNA: TGTGCTAGTGGTTTGGTACTGAGACAGGGGTACAATGAGCAGTTCTTC
CDR3 protein: CASGLVLRQGYNEQFF

clone size: once
J gene: TRBJ1-1
V gene: TRBV6-6
D gene: .
CDR3 DNA: TGTGCCAGCAGTTTACAGGGCGAGGAGACTGAAGCTTTCTTT
CDR3 protein: CASSLQGEETEAFF

clone size: .
J gene: TRBJ2-2
V gene: TRBV9
D gene: .
CDR3 DNA: TGTGCCAGCAGCCTGGGACTTTTCACCGGGGAGCTGTTTTTT
CDR3 protein: CASSLGLFTGELFF

clone size: .
J gene: TRBJ1-3
V gene: TRBV6-5
D gene: .
CDR3 DNA: TGTGCCAGCAGGCCGACAGGCTTGTCTGGAAACACCATATATTTT
CDR3 protein: CASRPTGLSGNTIYF

clone size: .
J gene: TRBJ2-4
V gene: TRBV5-1
D gene: .
CDR3 DNA: TGCGCCAGCAGCTGGACGGGGTTAGCCAAAAACATTCAGTACTTC
CDR3 protein: CASSWTGLAKNIQYF

clone size: once
J gene: TRBJ2-3
V gene: TRBV5-4
D gene: TRBD2
CDR3 DNA: TGTGCCAGCAGCCTCCTAGCGGGCCTCACAGATACGCAGTATTTT
CDR3 protein: CASSLLAGLTDTQYF

clone size: .
J gene: TRBJ2-7
V gene: TRBV6-1
D gene: .
CDR3 DNA: TGTGCCAGCAGTGAAGGGCCCGAGACAGGCACCTACGAGCAGTACTTC
CDR3 protein: CASSEGPETGTYEQYF

clone size: .
J gene: TRBJ1-5
V gene: TRBV19
D gene: .
CDR3 DNA: TGTGCCAGTAGTACGGGACACAAGATCTTGTATAGCAATCAGCCCCAGCATTTT
CDR3 protein: CASSTGHKILYSNQPQHF

clone size: .
J gene: TRBJ1-2
V gene: TRBV19
D gene: .
CDR3 DNA: TGTGCCAGTACGAGCCGGACGGGGTGGGAAGGATATGGCTACACCTTC
CDR3 protein: CASTSRTGWEGYGYTF

clone size: .
J gene: TRBJ1-1
V gene: TRBV27
D gene: TRBD1
CDR3 DNA: TGTGCCAGCAGTTCGACAGGGCCTCACACTGAAGCTTTCTTT
CDR3 protein: CASSSTGPHTEAFF

clone size: .
J gene: TRBJ2-1
V gene: TRBV7-9
D gene: TRBD2
CDR3 DNA: TGTGCCAGCAGCCCTCGGGGACTAGCGGGGGGGCATGAGCAGTTCTTC
CDR3 protein: CASSPRGLAGGHEQFF

clone size: .
J gene: TRBJ2-3
V gene: TRBV10-3
D gene: TRBD1
CDR3 DNA: TGTGCCATCCTTGACAGGGGCAGCACAGATACGCAGTATTTT
CDR3 protein: CAILDRGSTDTQYF

clone size: .
J gene: TRBJ2-7
V gene: TRBV5-5
D gene: TRBD1
CDR3 DNA: TGTGCCAGCAGCCCTTTAGTACAGGGGGAGCAGTACTTC
CDR3 protein: CASSPLVQGEQYF

clone size: once
J gene: TRBJ2-5
V gene: TRBV5-1
D gene: .
CDR3 DNA: TGCGCCAGCAGCTTGGGGGTCACAGGGAGGGACGAGACCCAGTACTTC
CDR3 protein: CASSLGVTGRDETQYF

clone size: .
J gene: TRBJ1-2
V gene: TRBV18
D gene: .
CDR3 DNA: TGTGCCAGCTCGCCGTCGGGGGGGTCCTATGGCTACACCTTC
CDR3 protein: CASSPSGGSYGYTF

clone size: .
J gene: TRBJ1-1
V gene: TRBV9
D gene: .
CDR3 DNA: TGTGCCAGCAGCGTAAGGGGCGGCACTGAAGCTTTCTTT
CDR3 protein: CASSVRGGTEAFF

clone size: .
J gene: TRBJ2-7
V gene: TRBV13
D gene: TRBD1
CDR3 DNA: TGTGCCAGCAGTAGAACAGGGGGCGGCGACGAGCAGTACTTC
CDR3 protein: CASSRTGGGDEQYF

clone size: .
J gene: TRBJ1-2
V gene: TRBV6-5
D gene: .
CDR3 DNA: TGTGCCAGCAGATCTGCGGTCTATGGCTACACCTTC
CDR3 protein: CASRSAVYGYTF

clone size: .
J gene: TRBJ1-1
V gene: TRBV5-1
D gene: .
CDR3 DNA: TGCGCCAGCAGCCCGAGCGGCACTGAAGCTTTCTTT
CDR3 protein: CASSPSGTEAFF